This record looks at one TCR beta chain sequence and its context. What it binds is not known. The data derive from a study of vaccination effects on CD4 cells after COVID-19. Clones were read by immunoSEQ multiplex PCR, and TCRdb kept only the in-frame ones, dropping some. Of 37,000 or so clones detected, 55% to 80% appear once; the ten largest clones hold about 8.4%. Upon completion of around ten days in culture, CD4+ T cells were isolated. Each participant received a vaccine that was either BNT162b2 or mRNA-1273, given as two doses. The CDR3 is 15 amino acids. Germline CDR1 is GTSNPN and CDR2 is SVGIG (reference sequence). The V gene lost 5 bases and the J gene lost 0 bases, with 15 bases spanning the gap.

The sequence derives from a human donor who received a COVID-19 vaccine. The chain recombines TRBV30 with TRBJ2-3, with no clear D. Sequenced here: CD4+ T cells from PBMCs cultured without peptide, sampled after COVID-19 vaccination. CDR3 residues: CAWANQEPSTDTQYF. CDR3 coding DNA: TGTGCCTGGGCGAACCAGGAGCCTAGCACAGATACGCAGTATTTT.